A selection of T cell receptor beta chains follows, all from one sample in a study of T cells after yellow fever vaccination. MiXCR was run by TCRdb on the 5' RACE reads, yielding one entry per CDR3 protein. The repertoire has some 600,000 distinct CDR3 sequences, 17% of them found once; the top ten carry roughly 17%. The sequencing here drew on PBMCs, taken around 5 days after the first yellow fever vaccination. The receptor source for this set is a man aged 18 to 30 who received the YFV17D yellow fever vaccine. The CDR3 runs from the conserved cysteine through the conserved F or W. The D gene is left open where the match is weak. Clone size is given for some rows only: seen once, a few or many times, or a class if the clone is expanded.

V	size	D	J	CDR3	DNA
TRBV19	few	TRBD1	TRBJ1-1	CASTVTGSLNTEAFF	TGTGCCAGTACCGTGACAGGGTCCCTCAACACTGAAGCTTTCTTT
TRBV6-5	.	TRBD1	TRBJ2-7	CASSWTLTGGNFYEQYF	TGTGCCAGCAGTTGGACGCTGACAGGGGGCAATTTCTACGAGCAGTACTTC
TRBV7-9	once	.	TRBJ2-5	CASSLVIGKETQYF	TGTGCCAGCAGCTTAGTAATCGGGAAAGAGACCCAGTACTTC
TRBV7-9	few	TRBD1	TRBJ2-4	CASSFPTGDKNIQYF	TGTGCCAGCAGCTTTCCTACAGGGGACAAAAACATTCAGTACTTC
TRBV12-3/TRBV12-4	.	TRBD2	TRBJ2-7	CASSFRGGHEQYF	TGTGCCAGCAGTTTTCGGGGGGGGCACGAGCAGTACTTC
TRBV5-1	few	.	TRBJ2-4	CASSSEGEIIQYF	TGCGCCAGCAGCTCGGAGGGGGAAATCATTCAGTACTTC
TRBV4-3	few	.	TRBJ2-6	CASSPDPSQGANVLTF	TGCGCCAGCAGCCCCGACCCGTCTCAGGGGGCCAACGTCCTGACTTTC
TRBV7-9	many	.	TRBJ2-3	CASSFLGADNTDTQYF	TGTGCCAGCAGCTTCTTAGGGGCCGACAACACAGATACGCAGTATTTT
TRBV3-1	.	TRBD2	TRBJ2-5	CASSQDSERGGQETQYF	TGTGCCTCCAGCCAAGATTCAGAGCGGGGGGGCCAAGAGACCCAGTACTTC
TRBV7-2	.	TRBD1	TRBJ1-6	CASSLAHRGLSPLHF	TGTGCCAGCAGCTTGGCTCACAGGGGACTTTCACCCCTCCACTTT
TRBV21-1	few	.	TRBJ2-5	CASSTRYSARGKTQYF	TGTGCCAGCAGCACCCGATACAGCGCCAGGGGGAAGACCCAGTACTTC
TRBV29-1	few	.	TRBJ1-2	CSVVTADYGYTF	TGCAGCGTTGTCACAGCTGACTATGGCTACACCTTC
TRBV4-3	.	.	TRBJ2-3	CASSQDFWTTPDTQYF	TGCGCCAGCAGCCAAGATTTCTGGACGACCCCAGATACGCAGTATTTT
TRBV5-6	few	TRBD1	TRBJ1-2	CASSATGEIIYGYTF	TGTGCCAGCAGCGCCACAGGGGAAATTATCTATGGCTACACCTTC
TRBV6-5	few	.	TRBJ1-2	CASSYMGSRGGYTF	TGTGCCAGCAGTTACATGGGGTCTCGAGGTGGCTACACCTTC
TRBV4-3	.	.	TRBJ2-4	CASSQELGGASKNIQYF	TGCGCCAGCAGCCAAGAGCTAGGCGGGGCATCCAAAAACATTCAGTACTTC
TRBV6-5	.	.	TRBJ2-1	CASSYGVGRLNNEQFF	TGTGCCAGCAGTTACGGGGTCGGACGGCTTAACAATGAGCAGTTCTTC
TRBV20-1	many	.	TRBJ1-2	CSAETANYGYTF	TGCAGTGCTGAGACAGCTAACTATGGCTACACCTTC
TRBV12-3/TRBV12-4	.	.	TRBJ1-2	CASSSRAAPYGYTF	TGTGCCAGCAGTTCCCGGGCGGCCCCTTATGGCTACACCTTC
TRBV12-3/TRBV12-4	few	.	TRBJ1-1	CASSFYRDSDLEAFF	TGTGCCAGCAGTTTTTACCGGGACTCGGATTTAGAAGCTTTCTTT
TRBV20-1	few	TRBD2	TRBJ2-3	CSAPIAGGRDTQYF	TGCAGTGCTCCCATAGCGGGGGGGAGGGATACGCAGTATTTT
TRBV20-1	.	.	TRBJ1-6	CSARTDPYSPLHF	TGCAGTGCTAGAACGGACCCTTATTCACCCCTCCACTTT
TRBV7-2	.	.	TRBJ2-5	CALGGWGGETQYF	TGTGCCTTGGGGGGTTGGGGTGGAGAGACCCAGTACTTC
TRBV23-1	.	.	TRBJ2-5	CVSRQKMGPAETQYF	TGCGTCTCCAGGCAAAAGATGGGCCCAGCAGAGACCCAGTACTTC
TRBV20-1	.	.	TRBJ1-2	CSARDRVQGSNYGYTF	TGCAGTGCTAGAGATCGAGTACAGGGTTCTAACTATGGCTACACCTTC
TRBV4-3	few	TRBD2	TRBJ2-3	CASSQVQGLAGGRATDTQYF	TGCGCCAGCAGCCAAGTCCAGGGACTAGCGGGGGGCCGCGCCACAGATACGCAGTATTTT
TRBV4-2	.	.	TRBJ2-1	CASSQDLRGPLGEQFF	TGTGCCAGCAGCCAAGATCTGAGGGGCCCCTTGGGCGAGCAGTTCTTC
TRBV7-9	.	TRBD2	TRBJ2-5	CASSPWTSRETQYF	TGTGCCAGCAGCCCCTGGACTAGTAGGGAGACCCAGTACTTC
TRBV12-3/TRBV12-4	.	TRBD1	TRBJ1-4	CASSPDRGWNGLFF	TGTGCCAGCAGTCCCGACAGGGGGTGGAACGGACTGTTTTTT
TRBV4-2	few	TRBD2	TRBJ2-2	CASSPISPSGGAYGELFF	TGTGCCAGCAGCCCCATCAGCCCTAGCGGGGGGGCCTATGGGGAGCTGTTTTTT
TRBV7-2	.	.	TRBJ2-3	CASSQRGTTPDTQYF	TGTGCCAGCAGCCAACGGGGCACGACCCCAGATACGCAGTATTTT
TRBV24-1	many	.	TRBJ2-2	CATSDLSAGAYTGELFF	TGTGCCACCAGTGATTTGAGTGCAGGGGCGTACACCGGGGAGCTGTTTTTT
TRBV29-1	.	TRBD2	TRBJ2-1	CSVASGGRYEQFF	TGCAGCGTTGCTAGCGGGGGGAGGTATGAGCAGTTCTTC
TRBV19	.	TRBD2	TRBJ2-1	CASSQVAGGSGEQFF	TGTGCCAGTAGTCAAGTAGCGGGGGGGTCCGGTGAGCAGTTCTTC
TRBV5-1	.	.	TRBJ2-7	CASSLAAGIGDEQYF	TGCGCCAGCAGCTTGGCCGCGGGTATTGGCGACGAGCAGTACTTC
TRBV11-2	.	TRBD1	TRBJ1-4	CASSLTGGLNEKLFF	TGTGCCAGCAGTCTTACAGGGGGCCTAAATGAAAAACTGTTTTTT
TRBV7-7	many	.	TRBJ2-1	CASSVGGGYNEQFF	TGTGCTAGCAGCGTAGGTGGGGGATACAATGAGCAGTTCTTC
TRBV20-1	.	.	TRBJ2-7	CSARYDRPYEQYF	TGCAGTGCTAGGTACGACAGACCCTACGAGCAGTACTTC
TRBV20-1	.	.	TRBJ2-5	CSALRGVQETQYF	TGCAGTGCCCTGAGGGGGGTGCAAGAGACCCAGTACTTC
TRBV29-1	few	.	TRBJ1-3	CSVAWGENTIYF	TGCAGCGTCGCGTGGGGAGAAAACACCATATATTTT
TRBV10-3	.	.	TRBJ2-5	CAISESVRGGETQYF	TGTGCCATCAGTGAGTCCGTCAGGGGGGGAGAGACCCAGTACTTC
TRBV5-4	.	.	TRBJ1-4	CASSSGPNEKLFF	TGTGCCAGCAGCTCAGGACCTAATGAAAAACTGTTTTTT
TRBV20-1	once	.	TRBJ2-5	CSARFGSAPPAQYF	TGCAGTGCTAGATTTGGCAGTGCCCCTCCGGCCCAGTACTTC
TRBV5-1	.	.	TRBJ1-5	CASSSGFNQPQRF	TGCGCCAGCAGTTCGGGCTTCAATCAGCCCCAGCGTTTT
TRBV7-3	few	.	TRBJ2-3	CASSSKSQGTQYF	TGTGCCAGCAGCTCAAAATCACAGGGTACGCAGTATTTT
TRBV7-9	many	.	TRBJ2-5	CASSVRNRGLVGETQYF	TGTGCCAGCAGCGTAAGGAATAGGGGGTTAGTAGGAGAGACCCAGTACTTC